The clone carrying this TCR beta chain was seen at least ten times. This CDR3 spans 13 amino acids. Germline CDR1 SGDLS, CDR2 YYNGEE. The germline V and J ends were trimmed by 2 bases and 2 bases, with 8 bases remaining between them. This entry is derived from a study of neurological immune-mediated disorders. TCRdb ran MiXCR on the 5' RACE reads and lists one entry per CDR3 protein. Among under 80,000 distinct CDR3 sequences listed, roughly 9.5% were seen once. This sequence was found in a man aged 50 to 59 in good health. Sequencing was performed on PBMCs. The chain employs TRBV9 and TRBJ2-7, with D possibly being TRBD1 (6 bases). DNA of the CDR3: TGTGCCAGCAGCGTCGGGACAACCTACGAGCAGTACTTC. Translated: CASSVGTTYEQYF. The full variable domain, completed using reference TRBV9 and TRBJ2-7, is DSGVTQTPKHLITATGQRVTLRCSPRSGDLSVYWYQQSLDQGLQFLIQYYNGEERAKGNILERFSAQQFPDLHSELNLSSLELGDSALYFCASSVGTTYEQYFGPGTRLTVT.